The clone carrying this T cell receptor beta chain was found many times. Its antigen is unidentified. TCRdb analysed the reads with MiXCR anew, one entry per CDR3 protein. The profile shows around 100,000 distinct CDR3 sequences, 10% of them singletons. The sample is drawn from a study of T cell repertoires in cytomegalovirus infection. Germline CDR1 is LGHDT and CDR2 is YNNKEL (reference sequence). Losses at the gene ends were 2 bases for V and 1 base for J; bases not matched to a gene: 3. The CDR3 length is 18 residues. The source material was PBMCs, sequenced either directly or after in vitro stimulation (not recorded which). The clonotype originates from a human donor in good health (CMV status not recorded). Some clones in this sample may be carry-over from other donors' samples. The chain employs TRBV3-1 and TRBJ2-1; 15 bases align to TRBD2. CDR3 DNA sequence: TGTGCCAGCAGCCAAAGGACTAGCGGGAGGGTGTCCTACAATGAGCAGTTCTTC. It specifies CASSQRTSGRVSYNEQFF.